This T cell receptor beta chain was documented in a study of OX40 agonist ivuxolimab in advanced cancers. The overall study: The dose-escalation cohort was roughly 84% male, with a mean age of around 54 years, ranging about 23 to 80. Study outcomes and limitations: There was clonal expansion of CD4+ and CD8+ blood T cells by week 6 at 0.1 to 3.0 mg/kg. With doses of 0.1-3.0 mg/kg, partial responders showed among the lowest clonal expansion.

Germline-derived CDR1 and CDR2 are SGHAT and FQNNGV. The CDR3 covers 16 residues. Trimming removed 3 bases at V and 4 bases at J, with 17 bases between. Samples were taken at baseline and on day 1 of cycles 4 and 7. Generated by immunoSEQ multiplex PCR, the TCRdb table keeps only in-frame clones and is missing some. The repertoire holds around 94,000 clones, with under 95% as singletons. A note on this clone: Its antigen is unknown.

The chain has TRBV11-2 and TRBJ2-3; perhaps TRBD2 as D (7 bases). The material was CD4+ or CD8+ T cells sorted from blood, obtained in a trial of the OX40 agonist ivuxolimab. This receptor was taken from an adult with an advanced solid tumor such as melanoma, head and neck, liver or kidney cancer. CDR3 sequence: CASSLRRRGGADTQYF. The DNA for the CDR3 is TGTGCCAGCAGCTTGCGGCGGAGAGGGGGGGCAGATACGCAGTATTTT.